Sequencing of this T cell receptor beta chain was carried out in a study of PD-1 blockade in classical Hodgkin lymphoma. Overall study: Nivolumab dosing for patients was 3 mg/kg, administered intravenously every 2 weeks. Notes on the study in general: Complete responders had baseline diversity similar to newly diagnosed patients. Repertoires differed for reasons still undefined, possibly disease activity or prior therapy. Relapsed/refractory patients reportedly had the lowest baseline TCR diversity, below newly diagnosed patients, who were below healthy donors.

Every patient had relapsed following autologous stem cell transplantation, and cohorts differed in brentuximab vedotin exposure. As concerns this clone: Its cognate antigen is unknown.

CDR1 SGHRS and CDR2 YFSETQ come from the germline V gene. Trimming took 0 bases from V and 8 from J, leaving 14 bases between them. The CDR3 is made up of 14 amino acids. Clones were sequenced by immunoSEQ multiplex PCR, and TCRdb holds only the in-frame ones, with some missing. This table has under 95,000 clones, about 93% appearing once. The gene calls are TRBV5-1 and TRBJ1-2; D is unresolved. Sample: peripheral blood mononuclear cells (PBMCs), taken at baseline. This TCR was recovered from a human donor with classical Hodgkin lymphoma. Written as DNA, the CDR3 is TGCGCCAGCAGCTTGGACGGGATACCAGACGGCTACACCTTC. Its protein is CASSLDGIPDGYTF.